Detailed here is one T cell receptor beta chain. The CDR3 loop spans 17 amino acids. Trimming cost V 2 bases and J 1 base, with 17 bases left between them. From germline, CDR1 is LNHNV and CDR2 YYDKDF (reference sequence). Sequencing used immunoSEQ multiplex PCR; TCRdb keeps in-frame clones, though not all of them. The sample shows roughly 150,000 clones, approximately 80% of them seen only once. The entry originates in a study of blood T cell repertoires in COVID-19. Study-level information: T cells, B-cell-depleted T cells, or PBMCs supplied cDNA or gDNA.

Residents of approximately 25 US areas, aged roughly 18 to 90 years, made up the participants. Donors were grouped by their self-reported clinical history. Cohort 3 recovered donors had two negative PCRs, clearance, or symptom resolution. This sequence originates from a man aged 40-49 years who had recovered from COVID-19. The sample consisted of PBMCs or T cells enriched from blood (not recorded which). The gene calls are TRBV15 and TRBJ1-1; tentative D call: TRBD1 (5 bases). The CDR3 nucleotides read TGTGCCACCAGCAGAACGTCCTTGGGGGGGGAGAACACTGAAGCTTTCTTT. Translated: CATSRTSLGGENTEAFF.